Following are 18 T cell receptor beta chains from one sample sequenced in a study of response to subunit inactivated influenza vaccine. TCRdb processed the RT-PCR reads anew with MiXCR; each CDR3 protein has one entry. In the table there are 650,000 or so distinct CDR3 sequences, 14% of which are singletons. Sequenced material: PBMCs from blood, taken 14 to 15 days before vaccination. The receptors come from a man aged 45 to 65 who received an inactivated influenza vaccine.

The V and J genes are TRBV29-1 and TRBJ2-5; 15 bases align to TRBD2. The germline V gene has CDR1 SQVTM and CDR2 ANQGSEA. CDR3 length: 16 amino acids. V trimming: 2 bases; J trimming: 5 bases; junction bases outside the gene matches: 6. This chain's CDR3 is CSVEIGLAGGIETQYF. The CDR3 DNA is TGCAGCGTTGAAATCGGACTAGCGGGGGGGATCGAGACCCAGTACTTC.

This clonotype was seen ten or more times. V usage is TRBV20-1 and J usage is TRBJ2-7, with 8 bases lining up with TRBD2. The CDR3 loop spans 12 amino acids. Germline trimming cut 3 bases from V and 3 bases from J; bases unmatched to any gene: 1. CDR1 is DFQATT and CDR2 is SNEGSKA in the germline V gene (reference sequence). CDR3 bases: TGCAGTGCTAGGAGCGGGAGCTACGAGCAGTACTTC. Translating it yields CSARSGSYEQYF.

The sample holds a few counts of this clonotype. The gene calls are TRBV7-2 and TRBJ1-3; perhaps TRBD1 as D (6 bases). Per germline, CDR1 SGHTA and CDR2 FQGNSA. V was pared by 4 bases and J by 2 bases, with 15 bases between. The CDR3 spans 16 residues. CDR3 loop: CASSSVRGGPGNTIYF. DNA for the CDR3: TGTGCCAGCAGCTCCGTCCGGGGGGGGCCTGGAAACACCATATATTTT.

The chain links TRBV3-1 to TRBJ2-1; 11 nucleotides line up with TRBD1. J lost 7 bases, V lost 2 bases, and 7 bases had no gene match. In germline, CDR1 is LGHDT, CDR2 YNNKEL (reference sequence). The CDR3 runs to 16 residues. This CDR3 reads CASSQLSDRGQNEQFF. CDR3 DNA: TGTGCCAGCAGCCAACTCTCGGACAGGGGGCAGAATGAGCAGTTCTTC.

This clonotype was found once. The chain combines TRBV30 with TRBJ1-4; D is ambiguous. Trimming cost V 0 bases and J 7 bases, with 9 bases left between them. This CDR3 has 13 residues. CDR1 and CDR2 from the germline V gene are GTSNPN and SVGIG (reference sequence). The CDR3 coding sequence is TGTGCCTGGAGTGTAAAGGGCTTTGAAAAACTGTTTTTT. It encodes CAWSVKGFEKLFF.

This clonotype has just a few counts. CDR3 in DNA: TGCGCCAGCAGCTTGGTCCAGGAACCTTACGAGCAGTACTTC. Residues: CASSLVQEPYEQYF. The V call is TRBV5-1, the J call TRBJ2-7, with D unresolved. In germline, CDR1 is SGHRS, CDR2 YFSETQ. CDR3 length: 14 amino acids. V lost 0 bases and J 4 bases, leaving 11 bases between the germline ends.

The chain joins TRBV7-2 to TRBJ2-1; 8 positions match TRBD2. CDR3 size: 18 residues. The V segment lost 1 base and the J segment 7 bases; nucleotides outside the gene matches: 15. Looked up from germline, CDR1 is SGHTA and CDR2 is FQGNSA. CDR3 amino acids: CASSLGRASGSLGNEQFF. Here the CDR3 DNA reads TGTGCCAGCAGCTTAGGGCGGGCTAGCGGGTCGCTAGGGAATGAGCAGTTCTTC.

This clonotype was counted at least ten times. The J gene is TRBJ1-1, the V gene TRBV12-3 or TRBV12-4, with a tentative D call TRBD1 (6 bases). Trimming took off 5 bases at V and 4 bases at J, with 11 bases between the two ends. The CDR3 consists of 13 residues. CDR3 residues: CASSRDRPTEAFF. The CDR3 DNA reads TGTGCCAGCAGTCGCGACAGGCCCACTGAAGCTTTCTTT.

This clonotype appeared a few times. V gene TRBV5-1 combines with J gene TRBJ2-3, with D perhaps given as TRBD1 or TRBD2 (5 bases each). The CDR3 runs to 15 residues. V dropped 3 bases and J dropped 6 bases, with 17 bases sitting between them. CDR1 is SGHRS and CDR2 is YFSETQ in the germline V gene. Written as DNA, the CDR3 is TGCGCCAGCAGCTCCTGGGACCCAATGGGGGATACGCAGTATTTT. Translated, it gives CASSSWDPMGDTQYF.

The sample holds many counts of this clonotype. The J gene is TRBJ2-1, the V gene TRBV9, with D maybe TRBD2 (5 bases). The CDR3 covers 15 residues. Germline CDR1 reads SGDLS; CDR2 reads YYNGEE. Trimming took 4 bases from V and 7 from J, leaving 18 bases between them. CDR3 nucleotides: TGTGCCAGCAGCCCAAGGACTTCTACCGGGAATGAGCAGTTCTTC. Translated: CASSPRTSTGNEQFF.

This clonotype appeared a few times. CDR3 protein: CASSLGGVGELFF. The CDR3 coding sequence is TGTGCCAGCAGCTTAGGTGGGGTCGGGGAGCTGTTTTTT. V usage is TRBV7-2 and J usage is TRBJ2-2; D is unclear. The length of the CDR3 is 13 residues. The V end lost 1 base, the J end lost 7 bases, and 7 bases lay between the germline ends. Germline V CDR1 and CDR2: SGHTA, FQGNSA.

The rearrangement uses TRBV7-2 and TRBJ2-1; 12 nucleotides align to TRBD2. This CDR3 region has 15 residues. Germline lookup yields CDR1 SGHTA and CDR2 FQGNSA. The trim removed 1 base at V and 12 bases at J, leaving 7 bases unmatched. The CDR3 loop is CASSLGLAGAYGQFF. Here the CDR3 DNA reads TGTGCCAGCAGCTTAGGACTAGCGGGAGCTTATGGGCAGTTCTTC. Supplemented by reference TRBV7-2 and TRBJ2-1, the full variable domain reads GAGVSQSPSNKVTEKGKDVELRCDPISGHTALYWYRQSLGQGLEFLIYFQGNSAPDKSGLPSDRFSAERTGGSVSTLTIQRTQQEDSAVYLCASSLGLAGAYGQFFGPGTRLTVL.

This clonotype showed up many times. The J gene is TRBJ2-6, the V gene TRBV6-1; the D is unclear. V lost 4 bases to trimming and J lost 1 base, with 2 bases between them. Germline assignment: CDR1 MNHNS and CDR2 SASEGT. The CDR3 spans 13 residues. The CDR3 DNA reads TGTGCCAGCAGTGGTTCTGGGGCCAACGTCCTGACTTTC. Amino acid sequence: CASSGSGANVLTF.

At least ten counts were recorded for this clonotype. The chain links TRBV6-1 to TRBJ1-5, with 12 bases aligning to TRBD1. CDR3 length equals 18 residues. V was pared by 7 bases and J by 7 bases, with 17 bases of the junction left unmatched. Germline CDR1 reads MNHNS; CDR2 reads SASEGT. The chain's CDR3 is CASTSGDRGQEGSQPQHF. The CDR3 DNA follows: TGTGCCAGCACCTCCGGGGACAGGGGGCAGGAGGGCAGCCAGCCCCAGCATTTT.

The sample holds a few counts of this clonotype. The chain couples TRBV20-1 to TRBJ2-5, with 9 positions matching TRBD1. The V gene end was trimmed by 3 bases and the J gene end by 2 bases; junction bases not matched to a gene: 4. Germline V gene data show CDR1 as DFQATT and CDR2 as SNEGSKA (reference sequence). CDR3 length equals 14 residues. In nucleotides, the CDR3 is TGCAGTGCTAGCGGGACAGGGTCTCAAGAGACCCAGTACTTC. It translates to CSASGTGSQETQYF.

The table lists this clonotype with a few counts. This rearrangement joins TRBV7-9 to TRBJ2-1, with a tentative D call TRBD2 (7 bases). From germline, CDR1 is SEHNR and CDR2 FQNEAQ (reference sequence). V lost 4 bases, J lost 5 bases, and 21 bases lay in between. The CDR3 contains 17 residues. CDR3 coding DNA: TGTGCCAGCAGCTCCCGAATCAGGCGGGGGCCCCACAATGAGCAGTTCTTC. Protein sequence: CASSSRIRRGPHNEQFF.

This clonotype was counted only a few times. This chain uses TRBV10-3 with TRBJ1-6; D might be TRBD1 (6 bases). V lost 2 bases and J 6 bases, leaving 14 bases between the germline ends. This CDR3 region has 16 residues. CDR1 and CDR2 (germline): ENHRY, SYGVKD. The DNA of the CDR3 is TGTGCCATCAGTGAGGGAGGGCTGGACAGTAATTCACCCCTCCACTTT. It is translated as CAISEGGLDSNSPLHF.

The CDR3 DNA sequence: TGTGCCAGCCGTTGGAGTAGCGGGGGGGCCGGAGATACGCAGTATTTT. It translates to CASRWSSGGAGDTQYF. The chain joins TRBV12-3 or TRBV12-4 to TRBJ2-3; 11 bases match TRBD2. This CDR3 spans 16 amino acids. With V trimmed by 8 bases and J by 5 bases, 12 bases remained unmatched.